These T cell receptor beta chains were read from a single sample in a study of human T cells and chemical hapten exposure. One entry per CDR3 protein results from TCRdb running MiXCR on the RACE reads. The sample has 85,000 to 130,000 distinct CDR3 sequences; roughly an eighth are singletons. Source: whole blood, taken in connection with sensitization to the hapten diphenylcyclopropenone (DPC). These receptors all stem from a woman aged 45-65 years with alopecia areata. Some clones in this sample may be carry-over from other donors' samples. CDR3s include the opening cysteine and the closing phenylalanine or tryptophan. A D gene is named only where the DNA matches it firmly. Rows may omit the clone size; those that give it use once, few, many or a size class.

TRBJ2-2 | 13 | NA | NA | TRBV11-2 | TGTGCCAGCAGCTACCAGAACACCGGGGAGCTGTTTTTT | CASSYQNTGELFF
TRBJ1-5 | 17 | NA | NA | TRBV7-8 | TGTACCAGCAGCACCGGCGGGTCCCTGAGAGTAAATCAGCCCCAGCATTTT | CTSSTGGSLRVNQPQHF
TRBJ2-1 | 17 | TRBD1 | NA | TRBV4-3 | TGCGCCAGCAGCCAAGGAAGGAGGACAGGGGAGGGTAATGAGCAGTTCTTC | CASSQGRRTGEGNEQFF
TRBJ2-3 | 15 | NA | few | TRBV11-3 | TGTGCCAGCAGCTTCCGGGACATTATCCCAGATACGCAGTATTTT | CASSFRDIIPDTQYF
TRBJ1-4 | 16 | NA | few | TRBV5-1 | TGCGCCAGCAGCTTGGTGGCGATCGCAACTAATGAAAAACTGTTTTTT | CASSLVAIATNEKLFF
TRBJ2-7 | 13 | NA | NA | TRBV20-1 | TGCAGTGCTAGCTTCCAGAGCTCCTACGAGCAGTACTTC | CSASFQSSYEQYF
TRBJ2-7 | 15 | NA | many | TRBV7-6 | TGTGCCAGCAGCCCTGAAGCGGTATACTCCTACGAGCAGTACTTC | CASSPEAVYSYEQYF
TRBJ1-6 | 15 | NA | NA | TRBV11-2 | TGTGCCAGCAGCCGACGGGCCGGGGGAAATTCACCCCTCCACTTT | CASSRRAGGNSPLHF
TRBJ2-7 | 16 | NA | NA | TRBV11-2 | TGTGCCAGCAGCTTGGAGGGGACACCGAGCTCCTACGAGCAGTACTTC | CASSLEGTPSSYEQYF
TRBJ2-7 | 13 | NA | few | TRBV7-8 | TGTGCCAGCAGCTTAGATCGGGGGCACGAGCAGTACTTC | CASSLDRGHEQYF
TRBJ1-4 | 12 | NA | NA | TRBV11-2 | TGTGCCAGCAGCTTGATGGCGGAAAAACTGTTTTTT | CASSLMAEKLFF
TRBJ1-6 | 17 | TRBD1 | NA | TRBV6-6 | TGTGCCAGCAGTCCAACAGGGGATTTTACCTATAATTCACCCCTCCACTTT | CASSPTGDFTYNSPLHF
TRBJ2-7 | 13 | NA | many | TRBV20-1 | TGCAGTGCTAGAGATTTTGAATTCTACGAGCAGTACTTC | CSARDFEFYEQYF
TRBJ1-1 | 13 | NA | NA | TRBV7-9 | TGTGCCAGCAGCTTAGTGGACAGTACTGAAGCTTTCTTT | CASSLVDSTEAFF
TRBJ1-4 | 15 | NA | NA | TRBV20-1 | TGCAGTGCTAGAGATCCGGTTAGAGCTAATGAAAAACTGTTTTTT | CSARDPVRANEKLFF
TRBJ1-1 | 12 | NA | NA | TRBV28 | TGTGCCAGCAGGGAGACGAGGGATGAAGCTTTCTTT | CASRETRDEAFF
TRBJ2-3 | 20 | NA | NA | TRBV5-1 | TGCGCCAGCACGCCAGCAGGGGGCGGAGTAGCGGGCCAGTCCGCAGATACGCAGTATTTT | CASTPAGGGVAGQSADTQYF
TRBJ1-1 | 14 | NA | NA | TRBV18 | TGTGCCAGCTCACCAGACCGCCTTGGGAGTGAAGCTTTCTTT | CASSPDRLGSEAFF
TRBJ2-3 | 16 | NA | NA | TRBV13 | TGTGCCAGCAGCCGATTCCAGGTCTCCTACACAGATACGCAGTATTTT | CASSRFQVSYTDTQYF
TRBJ2-5 | 16 | TRBD2 | NA | TRBV7-2 | TGTGCCAGCAGCTTAGAATGGCGGGGGGGCCGGGAGACCCAGTACTTC | CASSLEWRGGRETQYF
TRBJ2-7 | 13 | NA | many | TRBV20-1 | TGCAGTGCTGGCCTCAACGGTGTCCACGAGCAGTACTTC | CSAGLNGVHEQYF
TRBJ2-1 | 18 | TRBD2 | few | TRBV7-6 | TGTGCCAGCAGCTTAGGCGGGACTAGCTATTACCCGGGGAATGAGCAGTTCTTC | CASSLGGTSYYPGNEQFF
TRBJ2-4 | 10 | NA | NA | TRBV6-2/TRBV6-3 | TGTGCCAGCGGACACGGCTTCCAGTACTTC | CASGHGFQYF
TRBJ1-2 | 14 | TRBD1 | NA | TRBV7-9 | TGTGCCAGCAGCTTAGACAGGGGACCCTATGGCTACACCTTC | CASSLDRGPYGYTF
TRBJ2-2 | 13 | TRBD1 | many | TRBV29-1 | TGCAGCGTTACCGCGACAGGGATCGGGGAGCTGTTTTTT | CSVTATGIGELFF
TRBJ2-7 | 14 | TRBD1 | few | TRBV12-3/TRBV12-4 | TGTGCCAGCAGTTTTGGGACAGCATCTTACGAGCAGTACTTC | CASSFGTASYEQYF
TRBJ1-1 | 13 | TRBD1 | NA | TRBV12-3/TRBV12-4 | TGTGCCAGCAGCTTACAGGGGGTCCCTGAAGCTTTCTTT | CASSLQGVPEAFF
TRBJ2-3 | 15 | TRBD2 | few | TRBV11-2 | TGTGCCAGCAGACGGACTAGCGGGGACACAGATACGCAGTATTTT | CASRRTSGDTDTQYF
TRBJ2-1 | 16 | NA | many | TRBV7-2 | TGTGCCAGCAGCTTAGACCGGGGGGCGGCCTACAATGAGCAGTTCTTC | CASSLDRGAAYNEQFF
TRBJ2-5 | 12 | NA | NA | TRBV5-6 | TGTGCCAGCAGCTTGATATACCAGACCCAGTACTTC | CASSLIYQTQYF
TRBJ1-2 | 12 | NA | few | TRBV7-8 | TGTGCCAGCAGCTATGCTAACTATGGCTACACCTTC | CASSYANYGYTF
TRBJ2-1 | 15 | NA | many | TRBV20-1 | TGCAGTGCTAGCCCCCCCGGACCGGTGTCCAATGAGCAGTTCTTC | CSASPPGPVSNEQFF
TRBJ2-7 | 16 | NA | NA | TRBV12-3/TRBV12-4 | TGTGCCAGCAGTTTAGGGGCCGGGGACGGCCCCTACGAGCAGTACTTC | CASSLGAGDGPYEQYF
TRBJ2-2 | 19 | NA | few | TRBV12-3/TRBV12-4 | TGTGCCAGCAGTTTCCAGGCACAGGGAGTAACAGCGAACACCGGGGAGCTGTTTTTT | CASSFQAQGVTANTGELFF
TRBJ1-5 | 18 | TRBD1 | few | TRBV28 | TGTGCCAGCAGTTTCAAGGGACAGTTCCGGGGCGGCAATCAGCCCCAGCATTTT | CASSFKGQFRGGNQPQHF
TRBJ2-3 | 15 | TRBD2 | few | TRBV5-4 | TGTGCCAGCAGCTTCGCTAGCGGGAGCGCAGATACGCAGTATTTT | CASSFASGSADTQYF
TRBJ2-2 | 14 | TRBD1 | NA | TRBV4-2 | TGTGCCAGCAGCCAAACAGGGGGCACCGGGGAGCTGTTTTTT | CASSQTGGTGELFF
TRBJ1-1 | 10 | NA | few | TRBV29-1 | TGCAGCGTTTTCCACACTGAAGCTTTCTTT | CSVFHTEAFF
TRBJ1-1 | 14 | NA | many | TRBV12-2 | TGTGCAAGTCGCTTAGAGTTGGTAGACACTGAAGCTTTCTTT | CASRLELVDTEAFF
TRBJ1-2 | 15 | NA | NA | TRBV7-2 | TGTGCCAGCAGCACGCGGACGGTAGCGAACTATGGCTACACCTTC | CASSTRTVANYGYTF